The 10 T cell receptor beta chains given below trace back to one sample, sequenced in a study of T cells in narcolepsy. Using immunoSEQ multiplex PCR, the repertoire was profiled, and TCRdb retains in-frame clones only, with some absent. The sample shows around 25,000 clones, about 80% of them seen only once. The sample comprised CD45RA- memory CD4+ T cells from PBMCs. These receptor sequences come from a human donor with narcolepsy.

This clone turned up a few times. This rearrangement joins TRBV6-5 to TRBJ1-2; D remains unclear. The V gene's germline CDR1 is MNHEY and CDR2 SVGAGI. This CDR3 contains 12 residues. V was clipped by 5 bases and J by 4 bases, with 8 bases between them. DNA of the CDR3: TGTGCCAGCAGTCGCTCAGGCTATGGCTACACCTTC. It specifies CASSRSGYGYTF.

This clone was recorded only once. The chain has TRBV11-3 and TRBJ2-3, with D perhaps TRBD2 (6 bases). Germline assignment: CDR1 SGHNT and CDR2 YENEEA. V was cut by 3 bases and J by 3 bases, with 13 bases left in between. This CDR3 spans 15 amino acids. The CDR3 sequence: CASSFVTRGTDTQYF. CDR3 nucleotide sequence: TGTGCCAGCAGCTTCGTGACCCGGGGGACAGATACGCAGTATTTT.

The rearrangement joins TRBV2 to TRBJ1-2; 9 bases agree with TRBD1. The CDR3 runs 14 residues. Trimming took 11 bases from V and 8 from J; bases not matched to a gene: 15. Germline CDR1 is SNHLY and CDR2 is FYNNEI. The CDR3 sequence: CAGKQLGQGEGYTF. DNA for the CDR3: TGTGCCGGAAAGCAGCTGGGACAGGGAGAAGGCTACACCTTC.

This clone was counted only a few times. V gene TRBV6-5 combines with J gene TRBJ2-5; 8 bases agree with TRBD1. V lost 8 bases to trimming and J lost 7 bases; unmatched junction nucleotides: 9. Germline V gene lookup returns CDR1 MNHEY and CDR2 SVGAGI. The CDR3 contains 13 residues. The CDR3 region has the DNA TGTGCCAGCGGCCCTAGGACAGGGACGACCCAGTACTTC. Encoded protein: CASGPRTGTTQYF.

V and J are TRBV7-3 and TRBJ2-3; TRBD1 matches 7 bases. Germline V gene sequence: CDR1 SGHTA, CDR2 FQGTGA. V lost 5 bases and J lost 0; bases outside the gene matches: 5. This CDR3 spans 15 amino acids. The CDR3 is CASSPLGQSTDTQYF. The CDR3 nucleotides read TGTGCCAGCAGCCCCCTGGGACAGAGCACAGATACGCAGTATTTT.

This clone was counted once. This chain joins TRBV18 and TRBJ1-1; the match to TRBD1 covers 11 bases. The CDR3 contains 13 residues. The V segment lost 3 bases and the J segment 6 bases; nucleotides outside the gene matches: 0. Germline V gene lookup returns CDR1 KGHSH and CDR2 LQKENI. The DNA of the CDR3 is TGTGCCAGCTCACCGGGACAGGGGGCTGAAGCTTTCTTT. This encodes CASSPGQGAEAFF.

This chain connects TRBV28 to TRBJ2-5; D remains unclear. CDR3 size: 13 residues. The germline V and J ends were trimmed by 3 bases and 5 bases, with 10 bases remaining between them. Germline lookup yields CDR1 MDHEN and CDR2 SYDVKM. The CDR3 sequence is CASSFSGRETQYF. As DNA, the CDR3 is TGTGCCAGCAGTTTTTCGGGTCGGGAGACCCAGTACTTC.

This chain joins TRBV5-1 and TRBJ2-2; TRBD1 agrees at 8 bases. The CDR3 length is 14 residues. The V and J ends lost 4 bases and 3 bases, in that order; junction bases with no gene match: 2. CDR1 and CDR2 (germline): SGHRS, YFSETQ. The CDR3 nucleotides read TGCGCCAGCAGCCTGACAGGGGACACCGGGGAGCTGTTTTTT. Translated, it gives CASSLTGDTGELFF. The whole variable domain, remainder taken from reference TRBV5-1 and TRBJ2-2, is KAGVTQTPRYLIKTRGQQVTLSCSPISGHRSVSWYQQTPGQGLQFLFEYFSETQRNKGNFPGRFSGRQFSNSRSEMNVSTLELGDSALYLCASSLTGDTGELFFGEGSRLTVL.

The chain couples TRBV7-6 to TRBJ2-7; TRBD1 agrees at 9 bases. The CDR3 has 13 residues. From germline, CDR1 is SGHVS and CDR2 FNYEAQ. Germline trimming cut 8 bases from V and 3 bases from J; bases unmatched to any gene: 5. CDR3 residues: CASAGTGNYEQYF. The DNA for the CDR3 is TGTGCCAGCGCCGGGACAGGGAACTACGAGCAGTACTTC.

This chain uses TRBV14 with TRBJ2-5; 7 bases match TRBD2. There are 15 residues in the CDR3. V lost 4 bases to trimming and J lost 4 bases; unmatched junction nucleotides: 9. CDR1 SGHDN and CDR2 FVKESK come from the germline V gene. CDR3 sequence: CASSLSGLFSETQYF. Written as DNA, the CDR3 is TGTGCCAGCAGCCTATCGGGACTATTTTCAGAGACCCAGTACTTC.